This paragraph reports one T cell receptor beta chain. This entry comes from a study of blood T cell repertoires in COVID-19. The method was immunoSEQ multiplex PCR; TCRdb's version includes in-frame clones alone and lacks a portion of them. Of about 240,000 clones detected, more than 75% appear once; the ten largest clones hold under 9%. The CDR3 sequence is 16 residues long. CDR1 LNHDA and CDR2 SQIVND come from the germline V gene (reference sequence). V lost 5 bases to trimming and J lost 0 bases; unmatched junction nucleotides: 8. The chain carries TRBV19 and TRBJ2-3, with 7 bases lining up with TRBD2. Sequencing was done on a sample of peripheral blood. This sequence was found in a woman aged 70-85 years with active or convalescent COVID-19. Here the CDR3 DNA reads TGTGCCAGTAGTGCTCCGGGACTAACTAGCACAGATACGCAGTATTTT. This codes for CASSAPGLTSTDTQYF.